The 21 T cell receptor beta chains in this list originate from one sample, sequenced in a study of cytomegalovirus exposure and HLA in healthy donors. The protocol was immunoSEQ multiplex PCR, while the TCRdb copy is restricted to in-frame clones and leaves out a portion. The sample has 100,000 to 150,000 clones; 90% to 97% are singletons. The sample comprised PBMCs. These receptors all come from a man between 18 and 35 years old in good health and CMV-seronegative.

The chain has TRBV19 and TRBJ2-1; D is undetermined. Germline CDR1 reads LNHDA; CDR2 reads SQIVND (reference sequence). CDR3 size: 13 residues. V shed 7 bases and J shed 4 bases, with 11 bases lying between them. CDR3 sequence (DNA): TGTGCCAGTACGGTAGACATTTACAATGAGCAGTTCTTC. It translates to CASTVDIYNEQFF.

The chain links TRBV7-8 to TRBJ1-5; the match to TRBD1 covers 9 bases. The V gene's germline CDR1 is SGHVS and CDR2 FQNEAQ. V lost 5 bases and J lost 1; bases outside the gene matches: 9. This CDR3 has 17 amino acids. The CDR3 nucleotides read TGTGCCAGCAGCCCGGTACAGGGGGCAGAGAGCAATCAGCCCCAGCATTTT. It translates to CASSPVQGAESNQPQHF.

The chain links TRBV5-4 to TRBJ1-2, with TRBD1 identical over 9 bases. J was trimmed by 7 bases and V by 2 bases; bases with no gene match: 6. The germline CDR1 and CDR2 sequences are SGHNT and YYREEE (reference sequence). The CDR3 spans 14 residues. The CDR3: CASSLQGAPSGYTF. Here the CDR3 DNA reads TGTGCCAGCAGCTTACAGGGGGCGCCGAGTGGCTACACCTTC.

The rearrangement uses TRBV6-5 and TRBJ2-7; D is perhaps TRBD2 (6 bases). The V and J ends lost 4 bases and 4 bases respectively, with 14 bases between them. The CDR3 spans 14 residues. The germline gives CDR1 MNHEY, CDR2 SVGAGI. This CDR3 is CASSSPEGRYEQYF. DNA of the CDR3: TGTGCCAGCAGTTCCCCGGAGGGTAGGTACGAGCAGTACTTC.

This chain uses TRBV6-1 with TRBJ2-3; 7 nucleotides line up with TRBD2. The CDR3 has 16 amino acids. Germline CDR1 reads MNHNS; CDR2 reads SASEGT. The trim removed 1 base at V and 3 bases at J, leaving 7 bases unmatched. The CDR3 nucleotides are TGTGCCAGCAGTGAAGGGGACTACCAGTCGACAGATACGCAGTATTTT. It is translated as CASSEGDYQSTDTQYF.

The chain carries TRBV28 and TRBJ1-1; 7 nucleotides match TRBD1. Trimming removed 5 bases from V and 0 bases from J; junction bases left unmatched: 9. There are 16 residues in the CDR3. CDR1 and CDR2 (germline): MDHEN, SYDVKM. The CDR3 DNA reads as TGTGCCAGCAGTCCCCAAACAGGGGCCCTGAACACTGAAGCTTTCTTT. It specifies CASSPQTGALNTEAFF.

This chain joins TRBV5-6 and TRBJ2-1; D is ambiguous. The V gene's germline CDR1 is SGHDT and CDR2 YYEEEE. V shed 1 base and J shed 7 bases, with 6 bases lying between them. The CDR3 totals 12 residues. The CDR3 spells CASSLLNNEQFF. Here the CDR3 DNA reads TGTGCCAGCAGCTTGTTAAATAATGAGCAGTTCTTC.

CDR3 sequence reads: CAWRRGRAREQYF. Written as DNA, the CDR3 is TGTGCCTGGCGTCGCGGGAGGGCGAGAGAGCAGTACTTC. The chain has TRBV30 and TRBJ2-7; 9 nucleotides line up with TRBD2. The CDR3 totals 13 residues. Germline CDR1 GTSNPN, CDR2 SVGIG (reference sequence). V shed 5 bases, J shed 7 bases, and the junction held 9 bases outside the gene matches.

The chain uses TRBV2 and TRBJ2-7; TRBD2 matches at 8 bases. Germline-derived CDR1 and CDR2 are SNHLY and FYNNEI. The CDR3 has 15 residues. The V segment lost 6 bases and the J segment 3 bases; nucleotides outside the gene matches: 10. The CDR3 nucleotides are TGTGCCAGCAGCCATACTAGCGGAGACCTCTACGAGCAGTACTTC. Amino acids: CASSHTSGDLYEQYF.

The CDR3 here is CAWSVTGAQPQHF. The CDR3, as DNA: TGTGCCTGGAGTGTAACAGGGGCTCAGCCCCAGCATTTT. This chain connects TRBV30 to TRBJ1-5; 7 bases are a match to TRBD1. CDR1 and CDR2 (germline): GTSNPN, SVGIG (reference sequence). There are 13 residues in the CDR3. V was pared by 0 bases and J by 6 bases, with 2 bases of the junction left unmatched.

The chain has TRBV18 and TRBJ2-1, with D uncertain. CDR1 KGHSH and CDR2 LQKENI come from the germline V gene. This CDR3 has 13 residues. V lost 2 bases, J lost 6 bases, and 8 bases lay in between. Here the CDR3 reads CASSPGLTNEQFF. The CDR3 coding sequence is TGTGCCAGCTCACCAGGGCTGACCAATGAGCAGTTCTTC. The whole variable domain, filled in from reference TRBV18 and TRBJ2-1, reads NAGVMQNPRHLVRRRGQEARLRCSPMKGHSHVYWYRQLPEEGLKFMVYLQKENIIDESGMPKERFSAEFPKEGPSILRIQQVVRGDSAAYFCASSPGLTNEQFFGPGTRLTVL.

The chain joins TRBV27 to TRBJ2-1, with TRBD2 matching 8 bases. J lost 7 bases, V lost 4 bases, and 9 bases had no gene match. The germline gives CDR1 MNHEY, CDR2 SMNVEV (reference sequence). The CDR3 sequence is 15 residues long. The CDR3 reads CASSWGAGAGNEQFF. The CDR3 DNA sequence: TGTGCCAGCAGTTGGGGAGCGGGAGCCGGTAATGAGCAGTTCTTC.

V and J are TRBV9 and TRBJ2-1; 9 nucleotides match TRBD2. J lost 7 bases, V lost 7 bases, and 9 bases had no gene match. The CDR3 covers 14 residues. In germline, CDR1 is SGDLS, CDR2 YYNGEE. CDR3 coding DNA: TGTGCCAGCGGAAAAGCTAGCGGGATTAATGAGCAGTTCTTC. Amino acids: CASGKASGINEQFF.

The chain recombines TRBV6-1 with TRBJ2-7, with D perhaps TRBD1 (5 bases). CDR3 length equals 13 residues. Germline V gene lookup returns CDR1 MNHNS and CDR2 SASEGT. The V gene lost 7 bases and the J gene lost 6 bases, with 16 bases spanning the gap. The DNA of the CDR3 is TGTGCCAGCACCCTAAAAGAAACAGGCGAGCAGTACTTC. As protein: CASTLKETGEQYF.

The rearrangement uses TRBV28 and TRBJ2-7; a weak D match, TRBD1 (5 bases). V was trimmed by 8 bases and J by 6 bases, leaving 14 bases between them. The CDR3 runs to 12 residues. Germline-derived CDR1 and CDR2 are MDHEN and SYDVKM. CDR3 in DNA: TGTGCCAGCGGAAAACAGGTCCCCGAGCAGTACTTC. Translated: CASGKQVPEQYF.

This clone was seen just once. The gene calls are TRBV7-3 and TRBJ2-3; 10 nucleotides align to TRBD1. Germline lookup yields CDR1 SGHTA and CDR2 FQGTGA. V shed 2 bases, J shed 4 bases, and the junction held 6 bases outside the gene matches. The CDR3 has 16 amino acids. Written as DNA, the CDR3 is TGTGCCAGCAGCTTACTTACGGGACAGGGGTCAGATACGCAGTATTTT. Encoded protein: CASSLLTGQGSDTQYF.

The V gene is TRBV5-4, the J gene TRBJ2-7; 10 nucleotides align to TRBD2. J gave up 3 bases and V 4 bases, and 13 bases lay outside the gene matches. The germline V gene has CDR1 SGHNT and CDR2 YYREEE (reference sequence). The CDR3 extends over 17 amino acids. CDR3 in DNA: TGTGCCAGCAGCCCCTCAGGTGTTAGCGGGAGGTACTACGAGCAGTACTTC. It codes for CASSPSGVSGRYYEQYF.

This rearrangement joins TRBV2 to TRBJ2-1; possibly TRBD2 for D (6 bases). The CDR3 sequence is 11 residues long. From germline, CDR1 is SNHLY and CDR2 FYNNEI. The V end lost 8 bases, the J end lost 6 bases, and 8 bases lay between the germline ends. The CDR3 bases are TGTGCCAGCGGGAGGAGCAATGAGCAGTTCTTC. Translation gives CASGRSNEQFF.

CDR3 DNA sequence: TGTGCCAGCAGCTTAGGGGCGGGTCAGCCCCAGCATTTT. It codes for CASSLGAGQPQHF. The chain combines TRBV7-6 with TRBJ1-5; no firm D call. V dropped 1 base and J dropped 6 bases, with 7 bases sitting between them. CDR3 length: 13 amino acids. Germline CDR1 is SGHVS and CDR2 is FNYEAQ.

V is TRBV5-6 and J is TRBJ2-7; D remains ambiguous. Trimming took 4 bases from V and 3 from J, leaving 8 bases between them. CDR3 size: 12 residues. Germline CDR1 reads SGHDT; CDR2 reads YYEEEE. CDR3 coding DNA: TGTGCCAGCAGCCGGGTCCGCTACGAGCAGTACTTC. Protein product: CASSRVRYEQYF.

The chain couples TRBV4-1 to TRBJ2-2; D is perhaps TRBD2 (6 bases). The ends were cut back, 1 base at V and 2 bases at J, with 17 bases in the middle. Germline CDR1 and CDR2: MGHRA and YSYEKL. This CDR3 is 18 amino acids long. The CDR3 region has the DNA TGCGCCAGCAGCCAAGTCGTACTGGGGGGAGTAAACACCGGGGAGCTGTTTTTT. Translated: CASSQVVLGGVNTGELFF.